The 19 T cell receptor beta chains below were found in one sample sequenced in a study of early T cells in non-severe SARS-CoV-2 infection (TCRdb year 2021). Receptors were amplified or captured by 5' RACE. Sequencing used a NextSeq 500. TCRdb ran its own pipeline on the public reads, namely fastp trimming at Q25 and MiXCR clone calling, and kept in-frame beta chains. CDR3 protein sequences are deduplicated, and each keeps its most common genes and DNA. The sample has about 15,000 distinct CDR3 sequences on record, about 5.6% of them singletons. The top ten clonotypes cover roughly 6.8% of the sample. The input for sequencing was whole blood, taken at baseline. The source of these receptors is an adult who was a healthcare worker with PCR-confirmed SARS-CoV-2 infection or an uninfected control (not recorded which).

The table lists this clonotype with many counts. The gene calls are TRBV5-8 and TRBJ1-2; D is uncertain. This CDR3 has 14 residues. Trimming cost V 4 bases and J 6 bases, with 16 bases left between them. CDR1 is SGHTS and CDR2 is YDEGEE in the germline V gene. CDR3 region: CASSLGSRLHGYTF. Written as DNA, the CDR3 is TGTGCCAGCAGCCTAGGCTCCCGACTTCATGGCTACACCTTC. The variable domain in full, completed from reference TRBV5-8 and TRBJ1-2, reads EAGVTQSPTHLIKTRGQQATLRCSPISGHTSVYWYQQALGLGLQFLLWYDEGEERNRGNFPPRFSGRQFPNYSSELNVNALELEDSALYLCASSLGSRLHGYTFGSGTRLTVV.

By share, this clonotype counts as medium-sized. The J gene is TRBJ2-7, the V gene TRBV9, with 7 nucleotides matching TRBD1. The CDR3 has 14 amino acids. From germline, CDR1 is SGDLS and CDR2 YYNGEE. The ends lost 3 bases at V and 2 bases at J; junction bases unmatched: 5. The CDR3 is CASSGGTDTYEQYF. DNA for the CDR3: TGTGCCAGCAGCGGGGGGACAGACACCTACGAGCAGTACTTC.

This clonotype is medium-sized. V is TRBV9 and J is TRBJ1-2; D call uncertain. The V end lost 0 bases, the J end lost 4 bases, and 19 bases lay between the germline ends. Germline-derived CDR1 and CDR2 are SGDLS and YYNGEE. The CDR3 consists of 17 residues. Here the CDR3 reads CASSVVLRPTAGYGYTF. The CDR3 bases are TGTGCCAGCAGCGTAGTCCTTAGGCCCACCGCGGGCTATGGCTACACCTTC.

Ten or more counts support this clonotype. V gene TRBV11-3 combines with J gene TRBJ1-1; D remains unclear. Germline loops: CDR1 SGHNT, CDR2 YENEEA. The V end lost 2 bases, the J end lost 6 bases, and 10 bases lay between the germline ends. This CDR3 contains 13 residues. The CDR3 sequence: CASSLFLGAEAFF. Written as DNA, the CDR3 is TGTGCCAGCAGCTTATTTCTGGGCGCTGAAGCTTTCTTT.

This clonotype was detected many times. The chain combines TRBV7-2 with TRBJ2-7; TRBD2 might be the D (6 bases). V lost 5 bases, J lost 4 bases, and 15 bases lay in between. CDR1 is SGHTA, CDR2 FQGNSA, per germline. The CDR3 is 14 amino acids. CDR3 protein: CASSPPGLEYEQYF. The CDR3 DNA reads TGTGCCAGCAGCCCGCCGGGACTTGAGTACGAGCAGTACTTC.

This clonotype was counted at least ten times. The chain employs TRBV30 and TRBJ1-1; D is uncertain. V lost 5 bases and J lost 5, with 12 bases in between. Looked up from germline, CDR1 is GTSNPN and CDR2 is SVGIG (reference sequence). The CDR3 totals 12 residues. CDR3: CAWRSQVTEAFF. CDR3 sequence (DNA): TGTGCCTGGCGATCACAAGTAACTGAAGCTTTCTTT.

To note about this clonotype: Just one base apart from a much larger clone, this may be a read error. This sequence joins TRBV7-6 and TRBJ2-7; D might be TRBD1 (5 bases). Deletions cut 5 bases from V and 13 bases from J, with 21 bases between. There are 13 residues in the CDR3. CDR1 SGHVS and CDR2 FNYEAQ come from the germline V gene. The CDR3 spells CASSQGRPESLYF. Here the CDR3 DNA reads TGTGCCAGCAGCCAGGGCCGCCCTGAATCCCTTTACTTC.

This clonotype was seen many times. DNA of the CDR3: TGTGCCACCAGGGACAGGGGTTCACCCTACGAGCAGTACTTC. Residues: CATRDRGSPYEQYF. This rearrangement joins TRBV5-4 to TRBJ2-7, with TRBD1 identical over 10 bases. Germline CDR1 reads SGHNT; CDR2 reads YYREEE (reference sequence). This CDR3 spans 14 amino acids. Trimming at V came to 9 bases and at J to 2 bases, leaving 8 bases not matched to a gene. Full variable domain (missing parts from reference TRBV5-4 and TRBJ2-7): ETGVTQSPTHLIKTRGQQVTLRCSSQSGHNTVSWYQQALGQGPQFIFQYYREEENGRGNFPPRFSGLQFPNYSSELNVNALELDDSALYLCATRDRGSPYEQYFGPGTRLTVT.

This clonotype showed up just a few times. The chain couples TRBV12-3 or TRBV12-4 to TRBJ2-3; D is uncertain. V dropped 0 bases and J dropped 2 bases, with 9 bases sitting between them. The CDR3 is 15 residues long. The CDR3 nucleotides are TGTGCCAGCAGTTTAGCTGATTGGTACACAGATACGCAGTATTTT. Amino acids: CASSLADWYTDTQYF.

This clonotype occurred many times. J is TRBJ1-5 and V is TRBV20-1; D ambiguous. CDR1 and CDR2 (germline): DFQATT, SNEGSKA (reference sequence). Trimming removed 4 bases at V and 1 base at J, with 14 bases between. The CDR3 runs to 15 residues. The CDR3 spells CSATPPRGSNQPQHF. DNA of the CDR3: TGCAGTGCTACCCCCCCCCGCGGGAGCAATCAGCCCCAGCATTTT.

This clonotype was found many times. This sequence joins TRBV4-1 and TRBJ2-3; the D call may be TRBD1 or TRBD2 (6 bases each). V dropped 3 bases and J dropped 4 bases, with 17 bases sitting between them. This CDR3 is built from 16 residues. CDR1 and CDR2 (germline): MGHRA, YSYEKL. The CDR3, as DNA: TGCGCCAGCAGCCAGGGGGGCTCATTTGGTGCAGATACGCAGTATTTT. Translated: CASSQGGSFGADTQYF.

This clonotype is labeled medium-sized. The chain joins TRBV6-5 to TRBJ1-5; no clear D gene. Germline-derived CDR1 and CDR2 are MNHEY and SVGAGI. V shed 6 bases and J shed 4 bases, with 16 bases lying between them. The CDR3 length is 15 residues. This chain's CDR3 is CASSRTGPGNQPQHF. The DNA for the CDR3 is TGTGCCAGCAGCAGAACGGGTCCTGGTAATCAGCCCCAGCATTTT.

This clonotype has a count of ten or more. The V gene is TRBV11-3, the J gene TRBJ2-3, with D perhaps given as TRBD1 or TRBD2 (5 bases each). There are 14 residues in the CDR3. Germline V gene sequence: CDR1 SGHNT, CDR2 YENEEA. V lost 3 bases to trimming and J lost 2 bases, with 9 bases between them. The CDR3 bases are TGTGCCAGCAGCTTTCAGGGAGACACAGATACGCAGTATTTT. Translation gives CASSFQGDTDTQYF.

Note on this clonotype: A junction boundary mismatches the germline segment, possibly from a read error. The chain joins TRBV7-2 to TRBJ2-7; no clear D gene. Germline V gives CDR1 SGHTA, CDR2 FQGNSA. The CDR3 is 11 amino acids. The CDR3 reads CASSLAGSAFF. CDR3 nucleotide sequence: TGTGCCAGCAGCTTAGCAGGGTCCGCGTTTTTC.

This clonotype was picked up many times. The chain couples TRBV6-1 to TRBJ2-2, with 8 positions matching TRBD1. The CDR3 runs 16 residues. The V and J ends lost 3 bases and 5 bases, in that order; junction bases with no gene match: 8. The V gene's germline CDR1 is MNHNS and CDR2 SASEGT. The DNA for the CDR3 is TGTGCCAGCAGTGACCCGGACAGGGCTGATACCGGGGAGCTGTTTTTT. Amino acid sequence: CASSDPDRADTGELFF.

This clonotype was seen repeatedly, ten times or more. The chain links TRBV19 to TRBJ1-4; the D gene is possibly TRBD1 (5 bases). The CDR3 contains 14 residues. Germline V lookup: CDR1 LNHDA, CDR2 SQIVND (reference sequence). The germline V and J ends were trimmed by 5 bases and 5 bases, with 12 bases remaining between them. This CDR3 is CASSWRQTNEKLFF. The CDR3 DNA sequence: TGTGCCAGTAGTTGGAGACAGACAAATGAAAAACTGTTTTTT.

The rearrangement joins TRBV20-1 to TRBJ2-7, with TRBD1 matching 10 bases. The CDR3 is 15 residues long. The germline gives CDR1 DFQATT, CDR2 SNEGSKA (reference sequence). Trimming took 6 bases from V and 6 from J; bases not matched to a gene: 14. Here the CDR3 DNA reads TGCAGTGCCAGTTCCCCGGGACAGGGGCTCTCCGAGCAGTACTTC. As protein: CSASSPGQGLSEQYF.

In this sample, this clonotype turned up many times. The chain is built from TRBV2 and TRBJ2-5; D gene uncertain. The CDR3 covers 12 residues. Trimming cost V 6 bases and J 5 bases, with 10 bases left between them. Germline loops: CDR1 SNHLY, CDR2 FYNNEI. The CDR3 DNA reads TGTGCCAGCAGGCCGTTCCGGGAGACCCAGTACTTC. It yields the protein CASRPFRETQYF. Together with reference TRBV2 and TRBJ2-5, the CDR3 gives the full variable domain: EPEVTQTPSHQVTQMGQEVILRCVPISNHLYFYWYRQILGQKVEFLVSFYNNEISEKSEIFDDQFSVERPDGSNFTLKIRSTKLEDSAMYFCASRPFRETQYFGPGTRLLVL.

This clonotype was observed at least ten times. The gene calls are TRBV2 and TRBJ2-5, with TRBD2 matching over 15 bases. Germline V CDR1 and CDR2: SNHLY, FYNNEI. Losses at the gene ends were 7 bases for V and 1 base for J; bases not matched to a gene: 1. The CDR3 covers 15 residues. CDR3: CASTGLAGGQETQYF. CDR3 coding DNA: TGTGCCAGCACGGGACTAGCGGGGGGCCAAGAGACCCAGTACTTC.